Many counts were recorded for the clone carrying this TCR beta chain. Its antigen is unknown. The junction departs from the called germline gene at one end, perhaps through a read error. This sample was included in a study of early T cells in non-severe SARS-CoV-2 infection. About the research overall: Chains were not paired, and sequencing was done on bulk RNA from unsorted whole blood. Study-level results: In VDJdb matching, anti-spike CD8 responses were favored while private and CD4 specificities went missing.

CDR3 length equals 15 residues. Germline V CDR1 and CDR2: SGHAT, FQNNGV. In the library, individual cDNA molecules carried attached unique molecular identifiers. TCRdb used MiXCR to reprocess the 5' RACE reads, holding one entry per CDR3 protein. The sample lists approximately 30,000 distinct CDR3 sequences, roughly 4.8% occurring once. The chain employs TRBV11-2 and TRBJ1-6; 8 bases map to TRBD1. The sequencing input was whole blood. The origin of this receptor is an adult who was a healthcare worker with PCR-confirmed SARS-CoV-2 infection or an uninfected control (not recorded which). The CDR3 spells CASSLVVTGASPLHF. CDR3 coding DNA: TGTGCCAGCAGCTTAGTCGTGACAGGGGCTTCACCCCTCCATTTT.